The entry that follows covers one TCR beta chain sequence. The source of the sample is a study of blood T cell repertoires in COVID-19. Study-level background: From T cells, B-cell-depleted T cells, or PBMCs came the material, which was cDNA or gDNA.

Original processing methods: Reference gene primer amplification in the assay estimated nucleated cell counts. Libraries were prepared by immunoSEQ multiplex PCR; TCRdb keeps only in-frame clonotypes and omits some of them. The DNA gave D and trimming, while V, J and clone size come from that table. The table lists a few hundred thousand clones, 82% of them singletons. V lost 0 bases and J lost 7; bases outside the gene matches: 7. The CDR3 sequence is 17 residues long. Germline CDR1 and CDR2: LGHDT and YNNKEL (reference sequence). It was during active infection that Seattle patients were enrolled and then longitudinally followed.

V is TRBV3-1 (or the pseudogene TRBV3-2) and J is TRBJ1-6, with TRBD1 matching over 9 bases. The sequence came from a woman aged 80 or over with COVID-19, enrolled during active disease. Sequenced input: peripheral blood. The CDR3 nucleotides read TGTGCCAGCAGCCAAGATCTCCCCGGGACAGGGAATTCACCCCTCCACTTT. This encodes CASSQDLPGTGNSPLHF.